One T cell receptor (beta chain) is described in this entry. The target antigen is unknown. This entry comes from a study of T cells in localized non-small cell lung cancer. V was shortened by 3 bases and J by 2 bases, with 13 bases between the two germline ends. The V gene's germline CDR1 is LGHNA and CDR2 YSLEER. The CDR3 is made up of 16 amino acids. Measured with immunoSEQ multiplex PCR; TCRdb has only the in-frame clones, and not every one. This table holds under 65,000 clones, roughly four fifths found once. Findings and caveats of the study: Owing to sequencing of a solitary tumor region, heterogeneity cannot be discounted. Adjacent lung exhibited a median of about 57 among the 100 most abundant tumor clones.

The receptor's source is a female donor over 55 with stage II squamous cell lung carcinoma. The source was peripheral blood, collected before any cancer treatment. The genes are TRBV4-3 and TRBJ1-4; tentative D call: TRBD1 (6 bases). The CDR3: CASSHLQGPTNEKLFF. The CDR3 nucleotides are TGCGCCAGCAGCCACCTACAGGGTCCCACTAATGAAAAACTGTTTTTT.